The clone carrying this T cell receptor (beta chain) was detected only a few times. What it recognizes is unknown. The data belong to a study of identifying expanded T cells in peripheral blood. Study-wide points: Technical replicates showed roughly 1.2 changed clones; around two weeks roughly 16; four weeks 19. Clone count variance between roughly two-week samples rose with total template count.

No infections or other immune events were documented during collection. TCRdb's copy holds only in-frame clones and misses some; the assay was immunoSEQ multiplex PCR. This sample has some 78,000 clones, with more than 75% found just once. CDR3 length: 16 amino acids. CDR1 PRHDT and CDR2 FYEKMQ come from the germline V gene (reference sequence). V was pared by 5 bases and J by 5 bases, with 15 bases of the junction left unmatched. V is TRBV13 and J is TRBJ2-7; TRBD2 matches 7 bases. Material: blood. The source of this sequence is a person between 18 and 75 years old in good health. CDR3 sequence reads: CASSRQLKTSQDEQYF. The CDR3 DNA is TGTGCCAGCAGCCGCCAACTGAAGACTAGCCAAGACGAGCAGTACTTC.